This paragraph reports one T cell receptor beta chain. The target antigen is unknown. One junction end disagrees with the germline gene, perhaps due to a read error. These data are taken from a study of tumor-infiltrating lymphocytes in primary liver carcinoma. Overall study findings and caveats: Detection in all five tumor regions applied to only about 7-24% of top clones.

The investigators made TCR beta cDNA from about 510 ng total RNA, using a constant-region primer. Three nested multiplex PCR rounds, a slightly modified ARM-PCR method, built the TCR beta libraries. Amplification in the first two PCR rounds was performed using TRBV1-TRBV30 forward primers and a C-beta reverse primer for 10 cycles each. TCRdb ran MiXCR on the multiplex PCR reads and lists one entry per CDR3 protein. The data contain 30,000 to 40,000 distinct CDR3 sequences, just under 75% of them singletons. From germline, CDR1 is ENHRY and CDR2 SYGVKD. This CDR3 is 16 amino acids long. Co-extraction of RNA and DNA was performed on about 19-33 mg of unsorted bulk tissue. At sampling, these chronic HBV carriers had received no treatment. All tumor samples contained more than 90% viable tumor cells.

Material: liver tumor tissue from sampling region 4. Regarding subset: tumor region T4, right-lateral pole. This rearrangement joins TRBV10-3 to TRBJ2-5; the match to TRBD2 covers 7 bases. The clonotype comes from a middle-aged man with primary liver carcinoma and hepatitis B virus infection. This CDR3 reads CTISPVTSSTNEAQYF. The CDR3 DNA sequence: TGTACCATCAGTCCCGTGACTAGCTCCACTAATGAGGCCCAGTACTTC.